One and the same sample provided the 25 T cell receptor beta chains below, sequenced in a study of early T cells in non-severe SARS-CoV-2 infection. TCRdb passed the 5' RACE reads through MiXCR, listing each CDR3 protein once. The sample lists 65,000 to 75,000 distinct CDR3 sequences, approximately 4.5% occurring once. Source: whole blood, taken at baseline. The source of these receptors is an adult who was a healthcare worker with PCR-confirmed SARS-CoV-2 infection or an uninfected control (not recorded which). The donor label of this sample is uncertain.

The sample holds many counts of this clonotype. V usage is TRBV7-2 and J usage is TRBJ2-7; 11 bases agree with TRBD2. CDR3 length equals 14 residues. CDR1 SGHTA and CDR2 FQGNSA come from the germline V gene. V dropped 6 bases and J dropped 5; count of bases not matched to a gene: 6. The CDR3 sequence: CASSPGLAVNEQYF. The CDR3 coding sequence is TGTGCCAGCAGTCCGGGACTAGCGGTGAACGAGCAGTACTTC.

The rearrangement joins TRBV2 to TRBJ2-7; the match to TRBD2 covers 7 bases. The CDR3 sequence is 13 residues long. V shed 7 bases and J 0 bases; nucleotides not matched to a gene: 3. Looked up from germline, CDR1 is SNHLY and CDR2 is FYNNEI. The CDR3 coding sequence is TGTGCCAGCAAACTAGCGTCCTCCTACGAGCAGTACTTC. Amino acids: CASKLASSYEQYF.

This clonotype was observed many times. The rearrangement uses TRBV4-2 and TRBJ2-4; 12 bases are shared with TRBD1. CDR3 length equals 16 residues. Per the germline V gene, CDR1 is LGHNA and CDR2 is YNFKEQ. The ends lost 0 bases at V and 8 bases at J; junction bases unmatched: 5. CDR3 DNA: TGTGCCAGCAGCCAAGATACGGGACAGGGGGCGGACATTCAGTACTTC. This translates into CASSQDTGQGADIQYF.

The chain employs TRBV7-9 and TRBJ2-3; D might be TRBD2 (5 bases). Germline values: CDR1 SEHNR, CDR2 FQNEAQ (reference sequence). The CDR3 totals 15 residues. Between the trimmed V and J ends, which lost 0 bases and 2 bases, there was a span of 9 bases. This CDR3 reads CASSLARALTDTQYF. The CDR3 region has the DNA TGTGCCAGCAGCTTAGCGAGGGCACTCACAGATACGCAGTATTTT. The whole variable domain, remainder taken from reference TRBV7-9 and TRBJ2-3, is DTGVSQNPRHKITKRGQNVTFRCDPISEHNRLYWYRQTLGQGPEFLTYFQNEAQLEKSRLLSDRFSAERPKGSFSTLEIQRTEQGDSAMYLCASSLARALTDTQYFGPGTRLTVL.

This clonotype has at least ten counts. The rearrangement uses TRBV20-1 and TRBJ1-5; no clear D. Germline-derived CDR1 and CDR2 are DFQATT and SNEGSKA (reference sequence). The CDR3 has 14 amino acids. The V end lost 3 bases, the J end lost 0 bases, and 9 bases lay between the germline ends. The CDR3: CSASTPYSNQPQHF. CDR3 coding DNA: TGCAGTGCTAGCACGCCCTATAGCAATCAGCCCCAGCATTTT.

This clonotype occurred many times. The chain carries TRBV7-9 and TRBJ2-7, with 8 nucleotides matching TRBD1. The CDR3 runs to 15 residues. The trim removed 7 bases at V and 2 bases at J, leaving 10 bases unmatched. Germline CDR1 SEHNR, CDR2 FQNEAQ (reference sequence). This CDR3 is CASNPTGQDTYEQYF. Here the CDR3 DNA reads TGTGCCAGCAACCCCACGGGACAGGACACCTACGAGCAGTACTTC.

Here the CDR3 DNA reads TGCGCCAGCAGTGAGGCTCCAACTGCCGCCACCCAGTACTTC. Its translation is CASSEAPTAATQYF. The chain combines TRBV10-1 with TRBJ2-5; D uncertain. This CDR3 region has 14 residues. V gave up 2 bases and J gave up 8 bases, with 15 bases separating them. In germline, CDR1 is WNHNN, CDR2 SYGVQD (reference sequence).

This sequence joins TRBV20-1 and TRBJ1-5; 8 bases line up with TRBD1. CDR1 and CDR2 (germline): DFQATT, SNEGSKA (reference sequence). The CDR3 has 14 residues. V dropped 6 bases and J dropped 4; count of bases not matched to a gene: 8. Written as DNA, the CDR3 is TGCAGTGCCGAATCCGGACAGGGTAATCAGCCCCAGCATTTT. Its translation: CSAESGQGNQPQHF.

This clonotype was recorded a few times. This rearrangement joins TRBV7-9 to TRBJ2-6; D is unresolved. With 9 bases removed from V and 1 base from J, the gap between germline ends came to 7 bases. The CDR3 consists of 13 residues. Germline V gene data show CDR1 as SEHNR and CDR2 as FQNEAQ (reference sequence). The CDR3 nucleotides read TGTGCCAGTCCACTGTCTGGGGCCAACGTCCTGACTTTC. Translated, it gives CASPLSGANVLTF.

In its sample, this clonotype was seen many times. The gene calls are TRBV12-3 or TRBV12-4 and TRBJ1-6; maybe TRBD1 (5 bases). With 5 bases removed from V and 7 bases from J, the gap between germline ends came to 18 bases. The CDR3 spans 16 residues. The CDR3 DNA reads as TGTGCCAGCAGTCCCCCAGAGGGGAGGAGGAATTCACCCCTCCACTTT. Protein: CASSPPEGRRNSPLHF.

This clonotype has only a few counts. The genes are TRBV6-6 and TRBJ1-6; 9 positions agree with TRBD1. Germline trimming cut 6 bases from V and 5 bases from J; bases unmatched to any gene: 5. This CDR3 is built from 15 residues. CDR1 MNHNY and CDR2 SVGAGI come from the germline V gene (reference sequence). The CDR3 region is CASRLTGGDNSPLHF. The CDR3 bases are TGTGCCAGCAGATTAACAGGGGGCGATAATTCACCCCTCCACTTT.

The chain recombines TRBV6-5 with TRBJ2-2, with TRBD1 matching over 11 bases. V dropped 2 bases and J dropped 7; count of bases not matched to a gene: 3. Germline V lookup: CDR1 MNHEY, CDR2 SVGAGI. This CDR3 comprises 15 residues. As DNA, the CDR3 is TGTGCCAGCAGTTACGGGACAGGGGGTGGCGGGGAGCTGTTTTTT. Translating it yields CASSYGTGGGGELFF.

This clonotype was observed at least ten times. J is TRBJ2-3 and V is TRBV4-3; 7 positions agree with TRBD1. Trimming took 0 bases from V and 3 from J; bases not matched to a gene: 3. The germline gives CDR1 LGHNA, CDR2 YSLEER. The CDR3 contains 15 residues. CDR3: CASSQEGQRTDTQYF. The DNA for the CDR3 is TGCGCCAGCAGCCAAGAGGGACAGAGGACAGATACGCAGTATTTT.

This clonotype was detected many times. The CDR3: CASSQDTRNTEAFF. The CDR3 DNA follows: TGCGCCAGCAGCCAAGATACACGGAACACTGAAGCTTTCTTT. The chain couples TRBV4-3 to TRBJ1-1; D ambiguous. CDR1 and CDR2 from the germline V gene are LGHNA and YSLEER. The ends were cut back, 0 bases at V and 1 base at J, with 6 bases in the middle. This CDR3 is 14 amino acids long.

The chain has TRBV9 and TRBJ2-3; D gene unclear. There are 13 residues in the CDR3. Deletions cut 2 bases from V and 4 bases from J, with 8 bases between. Germline CDR1 reads SGDLS; CDR2 reads YYNGEE. CDR3 loop: CASSVAISDTQYF. The CDR3 DNA reads TGTGCCAGCAGCGTGGCGATTTCAGATACGCAGTATTTT.

This clonotype appeared a few times. The V and J genes are TRBV7-9 and TRBJ1-6; TRBD1 is a possible D gene (5 bases). Germline V lookup: CDR1 SEHNR, CDR2 FQNEAQ (reference sequence). This CDR3 comprises 16 residues. V was clipped by 3 bases and J by 9 bases, with 18 bases between them. CDR3 DNA sequence: TGTGCCAGCAGCTTCGGGGCGTCGAGGGCACCTTCACCCCTCCACTTT. Protein: CASSFGASRAPSPLHF.

This clonotype was seen more than once but under ten times. The chain carries TRBV12-3 or TRBV12-4 and TRBJ1-2; unclear D gene. The V and J ends lost 7 bases and 0 bases respectively, with 12 bases between them. The CDR3 has 14 residues. The CDR3 reads CASTALEANYGYTF. Written as DNA, the CDR3 is TGTGCCAGCACCGCTTTGGAGGCTAACTATGGCTACACCTTC.

This clonotype occurred many times. The chain uses TRBV4-2 and TRBJ2-1; D is perhaps TRBD2 (7 bases). The V end lost 0 bases, the J end lost 6 bases, and 18 bases lay between the germline ends. The germline V gene encodes CDR1 LGHNA and CDR2 YNFKEQ. This CDR3 contains 17 residues. The CDR3 sequence is CASSQDPRGGILNEQFF. The DNA for the CDR3 is TGTGCCAGCAGCCAAGATCCTAGGGGGGGTATCCTCAATGAGCAGTTCTTC.

This clonotype was recorded many times. The chain recombines TRBV12-3 or TRBV12-4 with TRBJ2-7, with TRBD1 matching 8 bases. V lost 1 base, J lost 6 bases, and 2 bases stayed unmatched. The CDR3 runs 13 residues. Here the CDR3 reads CASSLETGGEQYF. In nucleotides, the CDR3 is TGTGCCAGCAGTTTAGAAACAGGGGGCGAGCAGTACTTC.

The chain uses TRBV20-1 and TRBJ1-1; a weak D match, TRBD1 (5 bases). The V and J ends lost 0 bases and 11 bases respectively, with 16 bases between them. The V gene's germline CDR1 is DFQATT and CDR2 SNEGSKA (reference sequence). The CDR3 loop spans 13 amino acids. The CDR3 DNA reads TGCAGTGCTAGAGATGGGGGTAAAGGGGAGGCTTTCTTT. Its protein product is CSARDGGKGEAFF.

This clonotype has a handful of counts. J is TRBJ1-1 and V is TRBV7-9; D is unresolved. V dropped 6 bases and J dropped 0 bases, with 8 bases sitting between them. The V gene's germline CDR1 is SEHNR and CDR2 FQNEAQ (reference sequence). This CDR3 has 13 residues. The CDR3 reads CASRAGMNTEAFF. CDR3 nucleotides: TGTGCCAGCAGGGCAGGCATGAACACTGAAGCTTTCTTT.

This clonotype was recorded at least ten times. V and J are TRBV7-2 and TRBJ2-3; D may be TRBD2 (5 bases). The CDR3 is made up of 16 amino acids. The germline CDR1 and CDR2 sequences are SGHTA and FQGNSA. V lost 0 bases to trimming and J lost 2 bases, with 12 bases between them. DNA for the CDR3: TGTGCCAGCAGCTTAGCTCCGGGATCCTACACAGATACGCAGTATTTT. Encoded protein: CASSLAPGSYTDTQYF.

This clonotype was seen a few times. The gene calls are TRBV6-5 and TRBJ1-1, with 10 bases that match TRBD1. This CDR3 has 16 residues. The trim removed 1 base at V and 4 bases at J, leaving 6 bases unmatched. Looked up from germline, CDR1 is MNHEY and CDR2 is SVGAGI. Here the CDR3 reads CASSYFRGQGFTEAFF. The CDR3 DNA reads TGTGCCAGCAGTTACTTCCGGGGACAGGGGTTCACTGAAGCTTTCTTT.

This clonotype appeared a few times. This chain joins TRBV9 and TRBJ2-7; 7 bases line up with TRBD1. There are 15 residues in the CDR3. Germline-derived CDR1 and CDR2 are SGDLS and YYNGEE. J was trimmed by 6 bases and V by 0 bases; bases with no gene match: 9. This CDR3 is CASSVEVRTGSEQYF. The DNA for the CDR3 is TGTGCCAGCAGCGTAGAAGTTAGGACAGGCTCCGAGCAGTACTTC.

The chain has TRBV4-1 and TRBJ2-2, with 9 bases that match TRBD1. V lost 0 bases to trimming and J lost 8 bases; unmatched junction nucleotides: 1. CDR3 length: 14 residues. Germline CDR1 and CDR2: MGHRA and YSYEKL. Here the CDR3 reads CASSQEDRGGELFF. CDR3 DNA: TGCGCCAGCAGCCAAGAGGACAGGGGAGGGGAGCTGTTTTTT.